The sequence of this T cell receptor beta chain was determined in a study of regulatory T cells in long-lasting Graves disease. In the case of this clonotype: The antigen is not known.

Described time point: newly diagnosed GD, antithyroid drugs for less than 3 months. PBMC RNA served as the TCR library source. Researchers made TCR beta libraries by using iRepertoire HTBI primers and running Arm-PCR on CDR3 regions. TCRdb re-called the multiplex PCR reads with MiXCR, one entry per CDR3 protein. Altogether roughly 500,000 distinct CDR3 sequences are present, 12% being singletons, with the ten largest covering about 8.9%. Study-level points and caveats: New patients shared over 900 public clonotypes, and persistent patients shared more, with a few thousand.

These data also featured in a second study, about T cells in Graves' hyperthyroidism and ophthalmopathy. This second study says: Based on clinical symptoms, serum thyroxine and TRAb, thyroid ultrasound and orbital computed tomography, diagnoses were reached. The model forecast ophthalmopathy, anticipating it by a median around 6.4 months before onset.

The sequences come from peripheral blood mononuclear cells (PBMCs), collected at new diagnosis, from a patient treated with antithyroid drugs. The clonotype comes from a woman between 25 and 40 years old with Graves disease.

CDR3: CASSSGQEKEQYF. The CDR3 DNA sequence: TGTGCCAGCAGCTCCGGACAGGAAAAAGAGCAGTACTTC. V usage is TRBV7-2 and J usage is TRBJ2-7, with 7 nucleotides matching TRBD1. CDR3 length equals 13 residues. Germline lookup yields CDR1 SGHTA and CDR2 FQGNSA. V trimming: 4 bases; J trimming: 7 bases; junction bases outside the gene matches: 7. Full variable domain (remainder filled in from reference TRBV7-2 and TRBJ2-7): GAGVSQSPSNKVTEKGKDVELRCDPISGHTALYWYRQSLGQGLEFLIYFQGNSAPDKSGLPSDRFSAERTGGSVSTLTIQRTQQEDSAVYLCASSSGQEKEQYFGPGTRLTVT.